This TCR beta chain originates from a study of cytotoxic CD8 clonotypes in ibrutinib-treated CLL. A remark on this clone: Antigen: not known.

Clones were read by immunoSEQ multiplex PCR, and TCRdb kept only the in-frame ones, dropping some. The data contain some 200,000 clones, 70% to 75% of them seen just once; the ten biggest clones take up roughly 6.4%. Notes on the study in general: Among the clonotypes, public ones were uncommon and contracted or held stable on treatment. At baseline, clonality was higher than in age-matched healthy donors and correlated with CD8+ counts.

Sequenced here: PBMCs, sampled after 12 months of ibrutinib treatment. The TCR sequence derives from a human donor with chronic lymphocytic leukemia.

The CDR3 DNA reads as TGTGCCACCAGCGAGGGACTAGCGGGAGGGCTAAGCTCCTACAATGAGCAGTTCTTC. It encodes CATSEGLAGGLSSYNEQFF. The V gene is TRBV15, the J gene TRBJ2-1, with 16 positions matching TRBD2. V lost 5 bases and J lost 0; bases outside the gene matches: 7. Germline CDR1 reads LNHNV; CDR2 reads YYDKDF (reference sequence). The CDR3 totals 19 residues. The complete variable domain, with remaining parts taken from reference TRBV15 and TRBJ2-1, reads DAMVIQNPRYQVTQFGKPVTLSCSQTLNHNVMYWYQQKSSQAPKLLFHYYDKDFNNEADTPDNFQSRRPNTSFCFLDIRSPGLGDTAMYLCATSEGLAGGLSSYNEQFFGPGTRLTVL.